The next 6 T cell receptor beta chains were all read from a single sample in a study of early stage breast cancer tumors. Profiling relied on immunoSEQ multiplex PCR, and the TCRdb table lists in-frame clones only, not all of them. The data hold nearly 70,000 clones, with 65% to 85% observed a single time. What was sequenced was blood. All receptors derive from a person aged 35 to 50 with breast cancer.

This clone was observed a few times. This chain connects TRBV5-1 to TRBJ2-1; D is ambiguous. Trimming took 0 bases from V and 9 from J, leaving 7 bases between them. The germline CDR1 and CDR2 sequences are SGHRS and YFSETQ. The CDR3 covers 12 residues. This CDR3 reads CASSLELGEQFF. The CDR3 DNA reads as TGCGCCAGCAGCTTGGAGTTAGGTGAGCAGTTCTTC.

This sequence joins TRBV28 and TRBJ2-1; 7 bases line up with TRBD1. The germline V gene has CDR1 MDHEN and CDR2 SYDVKM. V dropped 4 bases and J dropped 3; count of bases not matched to a gene: 9. This CDR3 has 16 residues. This CDR3 is CASSSLSGGIYNEQFF. As DNA, the CDR3 is TGTGCCAGCAGTTCCCTTTCAGGGGGTATCTACAATGAGCAGTTCTTC.

V gene TRBV18 combines with J gene TRBJ2-6; D possibly corresponds to TRBD1 (5 bases). Trimming cost V 6 bases and J 3 bases, with 9 bases left between them. The germline V gene encodes CDR1 KGHSH and CDR2 LQKENI. The length of the CDR3 is 14 residues. The CDR3 nucleotides read TGTGCCAGCTCGGCAGGGTATGGGGCCAACGTCCTGACTTTC. Translation: CASSAGYGANVLTF. The variable domain in full, completed from reference TRBV18 and TRBJ2-6, reads NAGVMQNPRHLVRRRGQEARLRCSPMKGHSHVYWYRQLPEEGLKFMVYLQKENIIDESGMPKERFSAEFPKEGPSILRIQQVVRGDSAAYFCASSAGYGANVLTFGAGSRLTVL.

This chain links TRBV7-8 with TRBJ2-6; no definite D call. CDR1 and CDR2 (germline): SGHVS, FQNEAQ. CDR3 length: 13 amino acids. V lost 8 bases and J lost 4, with 9 bases in between. CDR3 sequence: CASPPPGANVLTF. The DNA for the CDR3 is TGTGCCAGCCCCCCCCCAGGGGCCAACGTCCTGACTTTC.

The chain is built from TRBV30 and TRBJ1-2; 7 bases are a match to TRBD1. This CDR3 is built from 14 residues. CDR1 is GTSNPN and CDR2 is SVGIG in the germline V gene (reference sequence). The V gene end was trimmed by 2 bases and the J gene end by 4 bases; junction bases not matched to a gene: 7. The CDR3 region is CAWSYRGTGYGYTF. The DNA of the CDR3 is TGTGCCTGGAGTTACAGGGGTACCGGCTATGGCTACACCTTC.

The V call is TRBV6-6, the J call TRBJ1-3; D might be TRBD1 (5 bases). The CDR3 is made up of 16 amino acids. The germline V gene encodes CDR1 MNHNY and CDR2 SVGAGI (reference sequence). V lost 6 bases to trimming and J lost 0 bases, with 15 bases between them. In nucleotides, the CDR3 is TGTGCCAGCAGACATATGGGGGAACACTCTGGAAACACCATATATTTT. This gives the protein CASRHMGEHSGNTIYF.